These 20 T cell receptor beta chains share one sample of origin, sequenced in a study of cytomegalovirus exposure and HLA in healthy donors (TCRdb year 2017). The protocol used for the library was the immunoSEQ multiplex PCR assay. The multiplex PCR relied on a mix of 60 forward primers for TCR Vbeta segments and 13 reverse primers for TCR Jbeta segments. TCRdb holds this immuneACCESS table with in-frame rearrangements only. Some clones are missing; in checked studies, unresolved V genes explain under half, and the rest has no known cause. The sample has under 200,000 clones on record, over 70% of them singletons. In total, the top ten clones hold 3.8% of the sample. The sample comprised PBMCs. Receptor source: a man aged 50 or older in good health and CMV-seronegative.

The rearrangement uses TRBV7-2 and TRBJ2-5, with D possibly being TRBD2 (6 bases). The J call may be mistaken, given a closer DNA end match to TRBJ2-7. Germline CDR1 is SGHTA and CDR2 is FQGNSA. The CDR3 loop spans 15 amino acids. In DNA form, the CDR3 reads TGTGCCAGCAGCCCCGGATGGAGGGGATCCTACGAGCAGTACTTC. Protein: CASSPGWRGSYEQYF.

V usage is TRBV30 and J usage is TRBJ1-4, with D possibly TRBD1 on 6 matching bases. The germline gives CDR1 GTSNPN, CDR2 SVGIG (reference sequence). V was trimmed by 1 base and J by 5 bases, leaving 17 bases between them. This CDR3 contains 16 residues. The CDR3 region is CAWSGLTGTGNEKLFF. CDR3 sequence (DNA): TGTGCCTGGAGTGGCCTCACAGGGACGGGGAATGAAAAACTGTTTTTT.

The gene calls are TRBV18 and TRBJ1-2, with D possibly matching TRBD1 (6 bases). CDR1 and CDR2 from the germline V gene are KGHSH and LQKENI. The CDR3 is 17 residues long. Trimming pared 0 bases from V and 2 bases from J, leaving 16 bases between. For the CDR3, the DNA is TGTGCCAGCTCACCACCGATGAGGGCAGGGGCAAACTATGGCTACACCTTC. Its translation is CASSPPMRAGANYGYTF.

The chain uses TRBV5-6 and TRBJ2-7; 9 nucleotides match TRBD2. This CDR3 spans 15 amino acids. From germline, CDR1 is SGHDT and CDR2 YYEEEE. Trimming cost V 2 bases and J 6 bases; bases outside gene matches: 9. This CDR3 reads CASSLVGLAGPEQYF. CDR3 coding DNA: TGTGCCAGCAGCTTAGTTGGGCTAGCGGGGCCCGAGCAGTACTTC.

The chain recombines TRBV7-9 with TRBJ2-1; D might be TRBD2 (6 bases). Germline assignment: CDR1 SEHNR and CDR2 FQNEAQ (reference sequence). V was trimmed by 8 bases and J by 6 bases, leaving 14 bases between them. This CDR3 has 13 residues. The CDR3 DNA reads as TGTGCCAGCGGGACTTCTCTTACCAATGAGCAGTTCTTC. It codes for CASGTSLTNEQFF.

This chain joins TRBV6-4 and TRBJ1-2; maybe TRBD1 (5 bases). With 7 bases removed from V and 0 bases from J, the gap between germline ends came to 12 bases. The germline V gene encodes CDR1 MRHNA and CDR2 SNTAGT. The CDR3 is made up of 14 amino acids. The CDR3 DNA sequence: TGTGCCAGCAAACAGGACGCCTCTAACTATGGCTACACCTTC. Protein product: CASKQDASNYGYTF.

The genes are TRBV5-5 and TRBJ1-2, with D maybe TRBD1 (5 bases). In germline, CDR1 is SGHKS, CDR2 YYEKEE (reference sequence). V gave up 0 bases and J gave up 4 bases, with 10 bases separating them. The CDR3 loop spans 14 amino acids. For the CDR3, the DNA is TGTGCCAGCAGCTTGGCCGGGGGAGGCTATGGCTACACCTTC. Its translation: CASSLAGGGYGYTF.

The chain combines TRBV7-2 with TRBJ1-4; D is perhaps TRBD1 (6 bases). V was clipped by 1 base and J by 8 bases, with 17 bases between them. The CDR3 runs to 16 residues. Germline CDR1 reads SGHTA; CDR2 reads FQGNSA. CDR3 protein: CASSLDQGLTGEKLFF. In DNA, the CDR3 is TGTGCCAGCAGCTTAGATCAGGGCCTGACAGGCGAAAAACTGTTTTTT.

This chain links TRBV5-1 with TRBJ1-1; D gene uncertain. Germline CDR1 SGHRS, CDR2 YFSETQ. The CDR3 runs 15 residues. V lost 1 base and J lost 10, with 20 bases in between. The CDR3 DNA sequence: TGCGCCAGCAGCTTGTCTGGAGGTTTTTTCGTCGCAGCTTTCTTT. Encoded protein: CASSLSGGFFVAAFF.

About this clone itself: The germline gene is not matched at one end of the junction; a read error may be the cause. This chain connects TRBV7-9 to TRBJ1-1, with a tentative D call TRBD1 (5 bases). Germline V CDR1 and CDR2: SEHNR, FQNEAQ (reference sequence). CDR3 length equals 14 residues. This CDR3 is CSSSRGLTNTEAFF. As DNA, the CDR3 is TGTTCCAGCAGCCGGGGACTTACGAACACTGAAGCTTTCTTT.

The chain joins TRBV10-1 to TRBJ2-7, with 9 bases fitting TRBD2. The CDR3 covers 15 residues. With 0 bases clipped from V and 3 bases from J, the junction kept 3 bases outside the gene matches. In germline, CDR1 is WNHNN, CDR2 SYGVQD (reference sequence). The CDR3 nucleotides are TGCGCCAGCAGTGAGTCGAATAGCGGGGGCTACGAGCAGTACTTC. Translating it yields CASSESNSGGYEQYF.

V is TRBV21-1 and J is TRBJ2-3; the table's D call, TRBD2, was not checked against the DNA. TRBV21-1 is flagged as a pseudogene. This CDR3 has 10 amino acids. CDR3 protein: CASSGDTQYF. In DNA form, the CDR3 reads TGTGCCAGCTCGGGAGATACGCAGTATTTT.

V gene TRBV18 combines with J gene TRBJ2-5, with D tentatively TRBD2 (6 bases). The germline V gene encodes CDR1 KGHSH and CDR2 LQKENI. The CDR3 has 14 residues. Trimming shortened V by 11 bases and J by 4 bases, and 20 bases separated the two germline ends. The CDR3: CASKGGWGPETQYF. The CDR3 bases are TGTGCCTCAAAAGGAGGGTGGGGTCCAGAGACCCAGTACTTC.

The chain has TRBV7-3 and TRBJ2-1, with 9 bases lining up with TRBD1. CDR1 and CDR2 (germline): SGHTA, FQGTGA. Trimming cost V 5 bases and J 8 bases; bases outside gene matches: 10. This CDR3 contains 15 residues. CDR3 DNA: TGTGCCAGCAGCCTCGGACAGGGGTCGTATCATGAGCAGTTCTTC. This gives the protein CASSLGQGSYHEQFF.

V is TRBV7-2 and J is TRBJ1-3; 9 nucleotides agree with TRBD1. Germline-derived CDR1 and CDR2 are SGHTA and FQGNSA. V dropped 4 bases and J dropped 2; count of bases not matched to a gene: 9. This CDR3 comprises 17 residues. This CDR3 is CASSSAAGTGTGNTIYF. Written as DNA, the CDR3 is TGTGCCAGCAGCTCAGCCGCGGGGACAGGGACTGGAAACACCATATATTTT.

The gene calls are TRBV5-8 and TRBJ1-4; 9 bases are a match to TRBD1. V dropped 4 bases and J dropped 5; count of bases not matched to a gene: 6. This CDR3 has 15 amino acids. Germline-derived CDR1 and CDR2 are SGHTS and YDEGEE. The CDR3 loop is CASSRKTGGNEKLFF. The CDR3, as DNA: TGTGCCAGCAGCAGGAAGACAGGGGGAAATGAAAAACTGTTTTTT.

V and J are TRBV27 and TRBJ1-2, with D perhaps matching TRBD1 (5 bases). Between the trimmed V and J ends, which lost 0 bases and 4 bases, there was a span of 12 bases. The CDR3 is made up of 15 amino acids. The germline V gene has CDR1 MNHEY and CDR2 SMNVEV (reference sequence). The CDR3 sequence: CASSLSDAGVYGYTF. CDR3 sequence (DNA): TGTGCCAGCAGTTTATCGGACGCGGGGGTCTATGGCTACACCTTC.

This clone was detected a few times. This chain links TRBV7-6 with TRBJ1-1; 7 bases map to TRBD1. Germline assignment: CDR1 SGHVS and CDR2 FNYEAQ. This CDR3 comprises 15 residues. J was trimmed by 4 bases and V by 1 base; bases with no gene match: 6. CDR3 protein: CASSLEGRGTTEAFF. For the CDR3, the DNA is TGTGCCAGCAGCTTAGAAGGCAGGGGGACCACTGAAGCTTTCTTT.

This sequence joins TRBV7-9 and TRBJ2-1, with 9 bases aligning to TRBD2. CDR3 size: 16 residues. V lost 5 bases, J lost 8 bases, and 13 bases stayed unmatched. Germline V CDR1 and CDR2: SEHNR, FQNEAQ (reference sequence). CDR3 sequence (DNA): TGTGCCAGCAGCGCAGTAAGCGGGGGGCCCGCCCATGAGCAGTTCTTC. Translated: CASSAVSGGPAHEQFF. The full variable domain, rest sourced from reference TRBV7-9 and TRBJ2-1, is DTGVSQNPRHKITKRGQNVTFRCDPISEHNRLYWYRQTLGQGPEFLTYFQNEAQLEKSRLLSDRFSAERPKGSFSTLEIQRTEQGDSAMYLCASSAVSGGPAHEQFFGPGTRLTVL.

This chain links TRBV11-2 with TRBJ1-4, with a possible D match to TRBD1 (5 bases). V gave up 3 bases and J gave up 3 bases, with 11 bases separating them. CDR3 length equals 15 residues. Germline V lookup: CDR1 SGHAT, CDR2 FQNNGV. The CDR3 loop reads CASSFGRGPNEKLFF. The CDR3 coding sequence is TGTGCCAGCAGCTTCGGAAGGGGTCCTAATGAAAAACTGTTTTTT.